Given below is one T cell receptor beta chain in context. The data stem from a study of blood T cells in healthy people across ages. Through a sample-barcoded 5' primer and a J-beta primer mix, a second PCR was run for 7 to 11 cycles. Via MiXCR, TCRdb re-called the 5' RACE reads, giving one row per CDR3 protein. The table includes 500,000 to 550,000 distinct CDR3 sequences, about 24% detected once. The germline CDR1 and CDR2 sequences are SGHRS and YFSETQ. This CDR3 is built from 15 residues. Trimming removed 0 bases at V and 3 bases at J, with 9 bases between. The sample also formed part of further work on T cells of mothers and their children.

The chain employs TRBV5-1 and TRBJ1-4, with D unclear. Sequenced sample: blood. This receptor was identified in a boy aged 5-17 years in good health. The CDR3 nucleotides are TGCGCCAGCAGCTTGGCGACGGTTCCTAATGAAAAACTGTTTTTT. Encoded protein: CASSLATVPNEKLFF.